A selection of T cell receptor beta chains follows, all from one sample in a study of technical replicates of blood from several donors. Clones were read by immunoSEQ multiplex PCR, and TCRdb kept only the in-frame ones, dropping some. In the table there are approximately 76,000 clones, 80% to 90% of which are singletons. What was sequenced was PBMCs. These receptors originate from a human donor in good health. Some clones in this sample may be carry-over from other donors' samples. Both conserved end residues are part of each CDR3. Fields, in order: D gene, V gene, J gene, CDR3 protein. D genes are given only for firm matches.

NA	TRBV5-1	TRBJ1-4	CASSFLRDNNEKLFF
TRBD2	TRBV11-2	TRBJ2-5	CASSTGTSGGGETQYF
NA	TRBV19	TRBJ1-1	CASRGRMNTEAFF
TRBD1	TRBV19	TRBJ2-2	CATNRGANTGELFF
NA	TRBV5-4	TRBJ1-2	CASSNLQEGYTF
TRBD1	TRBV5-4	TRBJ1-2	CASSPAGTGKGYTF
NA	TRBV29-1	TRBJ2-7	CSVEADSREQYF
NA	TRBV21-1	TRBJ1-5	CASRARRGWPQHF
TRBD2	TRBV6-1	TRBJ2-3	CASSEGGSADTQYF
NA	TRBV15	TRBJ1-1	CATSRAGNTEAFF
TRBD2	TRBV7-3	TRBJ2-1	CASSLTGGLPPGEQFF
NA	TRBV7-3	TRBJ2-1	CASSPDSSSYNEQFF
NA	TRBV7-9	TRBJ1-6	CASSLYGGSPLHF
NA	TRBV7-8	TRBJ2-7	CASSEAGYEQYF
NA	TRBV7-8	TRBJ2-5	CASSFGGETQYF
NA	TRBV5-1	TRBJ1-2	CASSLPGDYGYTF
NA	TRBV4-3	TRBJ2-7	CASSHSPDSSYEQYF
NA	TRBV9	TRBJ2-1	CASSVGSSSLDEQFF
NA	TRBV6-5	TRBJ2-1	CASSFVGSSYNEQFF
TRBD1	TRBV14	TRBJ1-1	CASSHEDRGSNTEAFF
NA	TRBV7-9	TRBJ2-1	CASSPAGRHNEQFF
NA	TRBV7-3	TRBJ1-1	CASSLMPGNTEAFF
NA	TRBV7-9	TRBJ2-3	CASSLVSDTQYF
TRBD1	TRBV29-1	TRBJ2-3	CSVRQGTDTQYF
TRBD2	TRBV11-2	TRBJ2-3	CASSPPGLAGTDTQYF